The T cell receptor beta chain described here comes from a study of CXCR4 blockade with PD-1 therapy in pancreatic cancer. Study results and caveats: Survival did not correlate with tumor clonality, which averaged approximately 0.15 versus 0.05.

This CDR3 region has 13 residues. V was shortened by 5 bases and J by 3 bases, with 11 bases between the two germline ends. Per the germline V gene, CDR1 is LNHDA and CDR2 is SQIVND (reference sequence). The table came from immunoSEQ multiplex PCR; TCRdb's copy has only in-frame clones and leaves some out. The sample comprises under 5,500 clones, around 59% of which are singletons, and 6.6% rests with the top ten. In this sample, this clone turned up once. Its antigen is not identified. Sequencing was performed on tumor tissue. The receptor comes from a human donor with pancreatic ductal adenocarcinoma. This chain connects TRBV19 to TRBJ2-7; no clear D gene. The CDR3: CASSVWGSYEQYF. The CDR3 DNA sequence: TGTGCCAGTAGTGTGTGGGGTAGCTACGAGCAGTACTTC.